The T cell receptor (beta chain) described here comes from a study of T cell responses to AZD1222 COVID-19 vaccine. This table comes from immunoSEQ multiplex PCR, and its TCRdb copy is limited to in-frame clones, with some not included. The table records approximately 140,000 clones, about nine tenths of them present only once. A remark on this clone: As yet, its antigen is unknown.

The V end lost 1 base, the J end lost 1 base, and 10 bases lay between the germline ends. This CDR3 has 15 residues. Germline V gene sequence: CDR1 GTSNPN, CDR2 SVGIG (reference sequence). Findings and limits, study-wide: Only a handful of AZD1222 recipients were seropositive at baseline. The peak T cell response came first, and repertoires were sampled only after it.

This receptor was identified in an adult who received the AZD1222 COVID-19 vaccine. This chain links TRBV30 with TRBJ2-2; a possible D gene is TRBD1 (5 bases). The sequenced sample was peripheral blood, obtained 28 days after the second AZD1222 dose. CDR3 nucleotide sequence: TGTGCCTGGAGTGCTCCCAGGGTGAACACCGGGGAGCTGTTTTTT. It translates to CAWSAPRVNTGELFF.